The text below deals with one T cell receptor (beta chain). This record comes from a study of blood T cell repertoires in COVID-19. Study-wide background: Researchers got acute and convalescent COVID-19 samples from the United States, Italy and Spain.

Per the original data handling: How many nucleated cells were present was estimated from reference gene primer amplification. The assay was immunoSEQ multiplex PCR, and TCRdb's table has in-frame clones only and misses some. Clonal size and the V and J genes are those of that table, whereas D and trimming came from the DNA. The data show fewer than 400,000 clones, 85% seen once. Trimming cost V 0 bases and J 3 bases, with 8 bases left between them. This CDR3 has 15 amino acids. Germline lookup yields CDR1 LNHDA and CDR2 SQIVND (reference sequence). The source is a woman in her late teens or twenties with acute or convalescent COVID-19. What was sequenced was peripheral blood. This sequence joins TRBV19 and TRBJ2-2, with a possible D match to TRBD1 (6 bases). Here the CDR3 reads CASSIDWTDTGELFF. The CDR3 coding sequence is TGTGCCAGTAGTATAGACTGGACAGACACCGGGGAGCTGTTTTTT.